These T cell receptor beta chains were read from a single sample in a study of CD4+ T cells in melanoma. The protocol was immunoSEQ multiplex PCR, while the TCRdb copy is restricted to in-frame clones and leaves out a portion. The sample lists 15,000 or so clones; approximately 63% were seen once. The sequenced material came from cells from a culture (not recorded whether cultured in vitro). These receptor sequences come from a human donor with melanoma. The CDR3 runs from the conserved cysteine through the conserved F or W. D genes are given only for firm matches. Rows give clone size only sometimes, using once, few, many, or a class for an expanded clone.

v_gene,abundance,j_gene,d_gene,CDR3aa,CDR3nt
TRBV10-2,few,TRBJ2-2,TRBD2,CASSERGLAGGELFF,TGCGCCAGCAGTGAACGGGGACTAGCGGGTGGGGAGCTGTTTTTT
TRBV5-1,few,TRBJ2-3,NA,CASSLEGGPDTQYF,TGCGCCAGCAGCTTGGAGGGGGGACCAGATACGCAGTATTTT
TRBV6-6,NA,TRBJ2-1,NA,CASSYPRGEGNEQFF,TGTGCCAGCAGTTACCCCCGGGGCGAGGGCAATGAGCAGTTCTTC
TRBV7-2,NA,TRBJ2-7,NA,CASSLSWGSYEQYF,TGTGCCAGCAGCTTAAGTTGGGGATCCTACGAGCAGTACTTC
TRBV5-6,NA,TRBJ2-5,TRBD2,CASSQRLAGGETQYF,TGTGCCAGCAGCCAGCGACTAGCGGGGGGGGAGACCCAGTACTTC
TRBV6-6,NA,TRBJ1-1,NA,CASRYRVPEGKAFF,TGTGCCAGCAGGTACCGGGTCCCAGAGGGAAAAGCTTTCTTT
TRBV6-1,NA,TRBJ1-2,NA,CTSKGDYYGYTF,TGTACCAGCAAAGGGGACTATTATGGCTACACCTTC
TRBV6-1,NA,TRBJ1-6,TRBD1,CASSEGRGQALSRMSPLHF,TGTGCCAGCAGTGAAGGTCGGGGACAGGCCCTATCTCGTATGTCACCCCTCCACTTT
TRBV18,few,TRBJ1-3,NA,CASSSDRSSGNTIYF,TGTGCCAGCTCATCTGACAGGAGCTCTGGAAACACCATATATTTT
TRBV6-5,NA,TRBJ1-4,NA,CASRALQRGNEKLFF,TGTGCCAGCAGGGCTCTACAGCGGGGGAATGAAAAACTGTTTTTT
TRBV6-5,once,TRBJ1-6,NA,CASRGKDRDNSPLHF,TGTGCCAGCAGAGGAAAGGACCGAGATAATTCACCCCTCCACTTT
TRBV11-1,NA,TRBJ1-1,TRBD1,CASSLDRGPEAFF,TGTGCCAGCAGCTTAGACAGGGGCCCTGAAGCTTTCTTT
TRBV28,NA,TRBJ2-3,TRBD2,CASSFTSDTTDTQYF,TGTGCCAGCAGTTTTACTAGCGACACCACAGATACGCAGTATTTT
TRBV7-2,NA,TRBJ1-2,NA,CASSLLGGTYGYTF,TGTGCCAGCAGCTTATTGGGCGGGACCTATGGCTACACCTTC
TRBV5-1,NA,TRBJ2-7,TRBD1,CASSLAPGQGSSYEQYF,TGCGCCAGCAGCTTGGCCCCGGGACAGGGGAGCTCCTACGAGCAGTACTTC
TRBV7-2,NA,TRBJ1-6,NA,CASSFLRGLNSPLHF,TGTGCCAGCAGCTTCTTGAGGGGTCTTAATTCACCCCTCCACTTT
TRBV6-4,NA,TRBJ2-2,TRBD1,CASQDRGNGTGELFF,TGTGCCAGCCAGGACAGGGGGAATGGCACCGGGGAGCTGTTTTTT
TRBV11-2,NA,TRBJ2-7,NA,CASSQVWRGRLAEQYF,TGTGCCAGCAGCCAAGTTTGGAGGGGGCGCTTGGCCGAGCAGTACTTC
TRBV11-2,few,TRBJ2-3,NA,CASSLQHGGRGGTDTQYF,TGTGCCAGCAGCCTACAACACGGCGGCAGGGGGGGCACAGATACGCAGTATTTT
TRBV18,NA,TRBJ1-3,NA,CASSPSSGALSSGNTIYF,TGTGCCAGCTCACCGAGTTCCGGGGCATTGAGCTCTGGAAACACCATATATTTT
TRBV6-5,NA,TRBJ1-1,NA,CASSEVRGTEAFF,TGTGCCAGCAGTGAAGTCCGGGGCACTGAAGCTTTCTTT
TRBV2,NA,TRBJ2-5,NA,CASRGTSETQYF,TGTGCCAGCCGCGGGACTTCAGAGACCCAGTACTTC
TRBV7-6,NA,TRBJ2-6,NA,CASSPTGRGANVLTF,TGTGCCAGCAGCCCGACGGGACGTGGGGCCAACGTCCTGACTTTC
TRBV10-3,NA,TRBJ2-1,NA,CAISELSGNEQFF,TGTGCCATCAGTGAGTTATCGGGCAATGAGCAGTTCTTC
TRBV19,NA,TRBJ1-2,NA,CASRDERFSYGYTF,TGTGCCAGTAGGGACGAGAGGTTCTCCTATGGCTACACCTTC
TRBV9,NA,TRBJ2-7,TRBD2,CASSARGRGDTYEQYF,TGTGCCAGCAGCGCGAGAGGGCGGGGGGACACCTACGAGCAGTACTTC
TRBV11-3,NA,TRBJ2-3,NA,CASSLGGGVTQYF,TGTGCCAGCAGCTTGGGGGGGGGCGTTACGCAGTATTTT
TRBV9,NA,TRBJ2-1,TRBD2,CASSVGDSGGGDEQFF,TGTGCCAGCAGCGTAGGTGACAGCGGGGGAGGCGATGAGCAGTTCTTC
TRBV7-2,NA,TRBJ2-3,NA,CASSLRWGVTDTQYF,TGTGCCAGCAGTCTTCGGTGGGGGGTCACAGATACGCAGTATTTT
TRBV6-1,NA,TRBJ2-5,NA,CASSEALSSRGETQYF,TGTGCCAGCAGTGAAGCTCTAAGCTCAAGAGGGGAGACCCAGTACTTC
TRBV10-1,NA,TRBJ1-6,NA,CASSTKGTTYNSPLHF,TGCGCCAGCAGCACAAAGGGGACCACCTATAATTCACCCCTCCACTTT
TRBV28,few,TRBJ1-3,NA,CASGLAGNTIYF,TGTGCCAGCGGGCTAGCAGGAAACACCATATATTTT
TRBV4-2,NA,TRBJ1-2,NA,CASSAGFYGYTF,TGTGCCAGCAGCGCAGGGTTCTATGGCTACACCTTC
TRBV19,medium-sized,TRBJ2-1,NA,CASRPGLSSYNEQFF,TGTGCCAGTAGACCGGGCCTCTCCTCTTACAATGAGCAGTTCTTC
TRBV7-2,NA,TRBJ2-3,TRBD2,CASRLAGGPTDTQYF,TGTGCCAGCAGATTAGCGGGGGGGCCCACAGATACGCAGTATTTT
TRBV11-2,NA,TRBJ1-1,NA,CASRPFIGPLNTEAFF,TGTGCCAGCAGACCATTTATTGGGCCCCTGAACACTGAAGCTTTCTTT
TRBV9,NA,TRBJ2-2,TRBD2,CASSPTSGAYTGELFF,TGTGCCAGCAGCCCGACTAGCGGGGCTTACACCGGGGAGCTGTTTTTT
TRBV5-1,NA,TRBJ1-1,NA,CASKDGTVNTEAFF,TGCGCCAGCAAGGATGGGACGGTGAACACTGAAGCTTTCTTT
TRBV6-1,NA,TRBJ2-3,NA,CASGVARAGTDTQYF,TGTGCCAGCGGGGTTGCTCGGGCGGGGACGGATACGCAGTATTTT
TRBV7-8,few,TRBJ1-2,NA,CASSPARTGWGGYTF,TGTGCCAGCAGCCCCGCGAGGACGGGTTGGGGGGGCTACACCTTC
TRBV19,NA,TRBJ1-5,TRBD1,CASKTRDSLFPQHF,TGTGCCAGTAAAACCCGGGACAGCCTCTTTCCCCAGCATTTT
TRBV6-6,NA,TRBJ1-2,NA,CASSLRETMHGYTF,TGTGCCAGCAGTCTTCGGGAGACAATGCATGGCTACACCTTC
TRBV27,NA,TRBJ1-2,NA,CASSLKGGSFGYTF,TGTGCCAGCAGTTTAAAAGGGGGGTCTTTTGGGTACACCTTC
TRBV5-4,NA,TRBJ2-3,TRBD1,CASSYTGQGADTQYF,TGTGCCAGCAGTTACACGGGACAGGGGGCAGATACGCAGTATTTT
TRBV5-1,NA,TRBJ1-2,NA,CASAIAPARVSGYTF,TGCGCCAGTGCCATAGCTCCCGCGCGCGTGTCTGGCTACACCTTC
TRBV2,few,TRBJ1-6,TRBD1,CASSPRQGAYSPLHF,TGTGCCAGCAGCCCCCGACAGGGGGCCTATTCACCCCTCCACTTT
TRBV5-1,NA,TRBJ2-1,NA,CASSPEGFPYNEQFF,TGCGCCAGCAGCCCCGAAGGGTTTCCCTACAATGAGCAGTTCTTC
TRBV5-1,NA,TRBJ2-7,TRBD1,CASSLGNGQAGTYEQYF,TGCGCCAGCAGCTTGGGGAATGGACAGGCTGGGACCTACGAGCAGTACTTC
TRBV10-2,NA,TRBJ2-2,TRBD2,CASSGTSGSGELFF,TGCGCCAGCAGTGGGACTAGTGGGTCCGGGGAGCTGTTTTTT